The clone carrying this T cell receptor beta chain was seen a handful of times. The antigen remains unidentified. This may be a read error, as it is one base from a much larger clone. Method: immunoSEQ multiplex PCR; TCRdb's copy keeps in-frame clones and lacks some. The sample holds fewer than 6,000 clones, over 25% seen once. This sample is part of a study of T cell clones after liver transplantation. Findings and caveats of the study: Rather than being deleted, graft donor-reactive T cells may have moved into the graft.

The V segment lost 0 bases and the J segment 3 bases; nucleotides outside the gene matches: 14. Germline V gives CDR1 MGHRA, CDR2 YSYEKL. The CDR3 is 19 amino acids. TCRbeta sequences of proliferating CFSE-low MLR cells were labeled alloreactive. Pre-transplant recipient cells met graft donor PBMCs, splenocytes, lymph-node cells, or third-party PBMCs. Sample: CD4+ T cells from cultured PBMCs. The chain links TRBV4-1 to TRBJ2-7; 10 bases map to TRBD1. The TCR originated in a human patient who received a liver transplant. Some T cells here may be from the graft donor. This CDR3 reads CASSQELKVPGQGFYEQYF. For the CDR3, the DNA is TGCGCCAGCAGCCAAGAGTTGAAAGTACCGGGACAGGGGTTCTACGAGCAGTACTTC.